This T cell receptor beta chain originates from a study of OX40 agonist ivuxolimab in advanced cancers. About the study: Partial responses were achieved by three patients, one with hepatocellular carcinoma and two with cutaneous melanoma. General study results and limits: Doses of 0.1 to 3.0 mg/kg were accompanied by clonal expansion of CD4+ and CD8+ blood T cells by week 6.

A remark on this clone: Antigen unknown. In this CDR3 the conserved last residue, phenylalanine or tryptophan, is missing, so a read error is likely.

Libraries were prepared by immunoSEQ multiplex PCR; TCRdb keeps only in-frame clonotypes and omits some of them. This sample has some 51,000 clones, with more than 75% found just once. J lost 1 base, V lost 8 bases, and 11 bases had no gene match. The CDR3 consists of 17 residues. CDR1 SNHLY and CDR2 FYNNEI come from the germline V gene. The sequences come from CD4+ or CD8+ T cells sorted from blood, collected in a trial of the OX40 agonist ivuxolimab. The sequence was obtained from an adult with an advanced solid tumor such as melanoma, head and neck, liver or kidney cancer. The V gene is TRBV2, the J gene TRBJ1-6; TRBD1 matches at 7 bases. CDR3 sequence (DNA): TGTGCCAGCGGAAGGCAGGGGGAGGAATCCTATAATTCACCCCTCCACCTT. It is translated as CASGRQGEESYNSPLHL.